This entry is about one T cell receptor beta chain. As originally analysed: Amplifying reference gene primers gave estimates of nucleated cell counts. This table comes from immunoSEQ multiplex PCR, and its TCRdb copy is limited to in-frame clones, with some not included. The V and J calls and clone size were taken over from that table, and D and trimming were inferred from the DNA. The sample yields roughly 100,000 clones, around 87% seen once. The data originate from a study of blood T cell repertoires in COVID-19. The CDR3 runs 15 residues. Germline loops: CDR1 SGHRS, CDR2 YFSETQ. Unmatched junction bases numbered 6, after V lost 0 bases and J lost 5 bases. Seattle's enrolled individuals joined amid active infection and were then monitored longitudinally.

The specimen was peripheral blood. This chain links TRBV5-1 with TRBJ2-7; 9 bases fit TRBD1. This clonotype was obtained from a woman aged 50 to 60 with COVID-19, enrolled during active disease. CDR3 amino acids: CASSLAGQGIHEQYF. CDR3 nucleotide sequence: TGCGCCAGCAGCTTGGCGGGACAGGGAATCCACGAGCAGTACTTC.